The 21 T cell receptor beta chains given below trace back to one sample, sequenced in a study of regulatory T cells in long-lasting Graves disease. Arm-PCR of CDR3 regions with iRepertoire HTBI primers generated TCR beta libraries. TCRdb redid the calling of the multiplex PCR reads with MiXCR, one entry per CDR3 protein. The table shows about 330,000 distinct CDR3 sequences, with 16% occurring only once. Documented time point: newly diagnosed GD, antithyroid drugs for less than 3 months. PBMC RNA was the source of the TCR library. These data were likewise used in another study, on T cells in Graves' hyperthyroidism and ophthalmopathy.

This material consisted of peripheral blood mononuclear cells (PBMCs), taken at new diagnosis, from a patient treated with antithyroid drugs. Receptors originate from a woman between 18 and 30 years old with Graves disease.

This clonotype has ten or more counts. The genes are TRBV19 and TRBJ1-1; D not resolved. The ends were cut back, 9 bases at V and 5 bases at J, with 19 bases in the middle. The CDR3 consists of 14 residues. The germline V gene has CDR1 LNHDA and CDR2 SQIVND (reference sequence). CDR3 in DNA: TGTGCCAGACGGGAGCGGGATGCGGCTACTGAAGCTTTCTTT. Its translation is CARRERDAATEAFF. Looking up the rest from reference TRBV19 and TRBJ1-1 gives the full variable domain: DGGITQSPKYLFRKEGQNVTLSCEQNLNHDAMYWYRQDPGQGLRLIYYSQIVNDFQKGDIAEGYSVSREKKESFPLTVTSAQKNPTAFYLCARRERDAATEAFFGQGTRLTVV.

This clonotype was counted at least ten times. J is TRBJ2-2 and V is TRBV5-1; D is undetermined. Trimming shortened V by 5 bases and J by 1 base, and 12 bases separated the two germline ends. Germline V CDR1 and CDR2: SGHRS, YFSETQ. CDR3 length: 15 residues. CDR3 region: CASSSGLGNTGELFF. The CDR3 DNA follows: TGCGCCAGCAGTTCTGGATTGGGGAACACCGGGGAGCTGTTTTTT.

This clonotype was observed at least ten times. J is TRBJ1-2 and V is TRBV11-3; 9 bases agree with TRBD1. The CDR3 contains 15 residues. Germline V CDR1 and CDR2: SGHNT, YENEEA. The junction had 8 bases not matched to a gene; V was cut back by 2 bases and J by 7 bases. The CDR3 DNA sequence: TGTGCCAGCAGCTTAACAGGGGGCTCGGTTCGTGGCTACACCTTC. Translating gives CASSLTGGSVRGYTF.

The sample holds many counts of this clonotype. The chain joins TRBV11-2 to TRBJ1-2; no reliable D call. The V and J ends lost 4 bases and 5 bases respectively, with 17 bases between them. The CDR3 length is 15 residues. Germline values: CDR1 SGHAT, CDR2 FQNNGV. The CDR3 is CASSSDNSFWYGYTF. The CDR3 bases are TGTGCCAGCAGCTCTGACAACAGCTTCTGGTATGGCTACACCTTC.

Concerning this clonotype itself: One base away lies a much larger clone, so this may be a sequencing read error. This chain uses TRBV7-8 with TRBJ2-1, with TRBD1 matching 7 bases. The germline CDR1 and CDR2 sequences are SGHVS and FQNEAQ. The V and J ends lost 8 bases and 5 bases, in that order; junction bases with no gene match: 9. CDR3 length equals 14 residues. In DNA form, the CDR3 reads TGTGCCAGCCCACCAAGGGACAGAGACAATGAGCAGTTCTTC. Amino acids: CASPPRDRDNEQFF. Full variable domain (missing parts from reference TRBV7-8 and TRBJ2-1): GAGVSQSPRYKVAKRGQDVALRCDPISGHVSLFWYQQALGQGPEFLTYFQNEAQLDKSGLPSDRFFAERPEGSVSTLKIQRTQQEDSAVYLCASPPRDRDNEQFFGPGTRLTVL.

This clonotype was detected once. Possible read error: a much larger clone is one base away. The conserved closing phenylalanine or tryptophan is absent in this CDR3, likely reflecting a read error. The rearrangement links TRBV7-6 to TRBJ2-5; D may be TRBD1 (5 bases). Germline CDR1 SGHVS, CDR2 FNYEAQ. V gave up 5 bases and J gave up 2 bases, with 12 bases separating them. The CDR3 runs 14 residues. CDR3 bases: TGTGCCAGCAGCCCAGGCAGGGTGCAAGAGACCCAGTACCTC. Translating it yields CASSPGRVQETQYL.

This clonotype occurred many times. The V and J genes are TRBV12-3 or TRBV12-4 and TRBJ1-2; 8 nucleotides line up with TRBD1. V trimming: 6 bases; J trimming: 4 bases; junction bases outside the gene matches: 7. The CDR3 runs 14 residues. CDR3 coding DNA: TGTGCCAGCAGCGACAGGGGAGCACCCTATGGCTACACCTTC. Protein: CASSDRGAPYGYTF.

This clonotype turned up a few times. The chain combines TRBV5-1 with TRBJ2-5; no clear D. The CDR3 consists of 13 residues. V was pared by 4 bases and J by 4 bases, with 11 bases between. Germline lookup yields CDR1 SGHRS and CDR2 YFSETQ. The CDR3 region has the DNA TGCGCCAGCAGCGCCGGGCTTGGAGAGACCCAGTACTTC. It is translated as CASSAGLGETQYF.

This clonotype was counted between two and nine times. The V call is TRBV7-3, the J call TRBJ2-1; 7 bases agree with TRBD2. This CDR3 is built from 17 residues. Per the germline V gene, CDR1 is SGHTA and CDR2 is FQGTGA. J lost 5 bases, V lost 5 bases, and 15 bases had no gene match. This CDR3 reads CASSRGSYGRSDNEQFF. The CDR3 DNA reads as TGTGCCAGCAGCCGAGGGTCCTACGGGAGGTCGGACAATGAGCAGTTCTTC.

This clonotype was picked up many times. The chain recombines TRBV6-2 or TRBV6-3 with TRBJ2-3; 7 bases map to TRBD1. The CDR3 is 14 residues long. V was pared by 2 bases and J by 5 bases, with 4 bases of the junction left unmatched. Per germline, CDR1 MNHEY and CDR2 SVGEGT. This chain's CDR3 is CASSYPTGVDTQYF. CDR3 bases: TGTGCCAGCAGTTACCCAACAGGGGTAGATACGCAGTATTTT.

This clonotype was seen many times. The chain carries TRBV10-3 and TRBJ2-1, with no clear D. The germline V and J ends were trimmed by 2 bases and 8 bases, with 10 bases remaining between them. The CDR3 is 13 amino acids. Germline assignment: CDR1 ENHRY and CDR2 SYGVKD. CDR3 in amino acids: CAISETSVDEQFF. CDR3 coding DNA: TGTGCCATCAGTGAGACTTCTGTGGATGAGCAGTTCTTC.

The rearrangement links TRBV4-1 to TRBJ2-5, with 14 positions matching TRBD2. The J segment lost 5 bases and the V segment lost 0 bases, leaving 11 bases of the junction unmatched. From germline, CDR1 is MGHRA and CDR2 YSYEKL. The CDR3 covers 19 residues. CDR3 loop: CASSQDPGLAGVEGETQYF. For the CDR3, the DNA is TGCGCCAGCAGCCAAGATCCGGGACTAGCGGGAGTTGAGGGGGAGACCCAGTACTTC.

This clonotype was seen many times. This chain's CDR3 is CAWSVSGVRQPQHF. The CDR3 DNA is TGTGCCTGGAGTGTATCAGGGGTCAGACAGCCCCAGCATTTT. The chain employs TRBV30 and TRBJ1-5; D possibly corresponds to TRBD1 (6 bases). Trimming removed 0 bases from V and 7 bases from J, with 13 bases in between. This CDR3 has 14 residues. CDR1 and CDR2 from the germline V gene are GTSNPN and SVGIG (reference sequence).

CDR3 DNA: TGTGCCAGCAGCCCCGCGGCGGGGGGCGGAGGGGAGCTGTTTTTT. Its protein is CASSPAAGGGGELFF. The chain combines TRBV11-3 with TRBJ2-2; 8 bases line up with TRBD2. This CDR3 contains 15 residues. The V and J ends lost 5 bases and 8 bases, in that order; junction bases with no gene match: 10. Per germline, CDR1 SGHNT and CDR2 YENEEA.

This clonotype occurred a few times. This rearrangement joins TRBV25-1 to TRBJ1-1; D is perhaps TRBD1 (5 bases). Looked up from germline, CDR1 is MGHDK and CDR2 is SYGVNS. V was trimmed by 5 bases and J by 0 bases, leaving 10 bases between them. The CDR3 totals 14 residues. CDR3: CASSSQDMNTEAFF. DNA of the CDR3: TGTGCCAGCAGTTCACAGGACATGAACACTGAAGCTTTCTTT.

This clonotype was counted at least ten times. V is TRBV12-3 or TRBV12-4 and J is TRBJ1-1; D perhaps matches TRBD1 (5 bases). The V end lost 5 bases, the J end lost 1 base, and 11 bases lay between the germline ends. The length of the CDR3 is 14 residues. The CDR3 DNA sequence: TGTGCCAGCAGTCCTGGACAACAGAACACTGAAGCTTTCTTT. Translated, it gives CASSPGQQNTEAFF.

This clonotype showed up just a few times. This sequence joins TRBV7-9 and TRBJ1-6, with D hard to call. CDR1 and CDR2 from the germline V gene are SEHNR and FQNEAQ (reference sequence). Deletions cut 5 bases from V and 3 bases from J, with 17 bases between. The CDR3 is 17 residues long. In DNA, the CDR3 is TGTGCCAGCAGCCTATTCTCCATGTCCGGCTATAATTCACCCCTCCACTTT. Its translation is CASSLFSMSGYNSPLHF.

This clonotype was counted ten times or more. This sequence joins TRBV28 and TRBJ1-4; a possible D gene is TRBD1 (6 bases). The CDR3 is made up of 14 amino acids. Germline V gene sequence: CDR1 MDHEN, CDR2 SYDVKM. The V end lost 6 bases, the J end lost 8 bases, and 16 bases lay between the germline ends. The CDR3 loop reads CASRTRRGGEKLFF. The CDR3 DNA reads TGTGCCAGCAGAACGCGAAGGGGGGGGGAAAAACTGTTTTTT.

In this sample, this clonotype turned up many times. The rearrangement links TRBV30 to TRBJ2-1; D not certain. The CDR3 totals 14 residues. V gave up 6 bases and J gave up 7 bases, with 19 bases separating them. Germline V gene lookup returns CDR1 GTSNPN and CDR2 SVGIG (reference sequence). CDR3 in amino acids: CACLTHPRLNEQFF. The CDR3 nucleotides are TGTGCCTGCCTAACCCACCCGCGGCTAAATGAGCAGTTCTTC.

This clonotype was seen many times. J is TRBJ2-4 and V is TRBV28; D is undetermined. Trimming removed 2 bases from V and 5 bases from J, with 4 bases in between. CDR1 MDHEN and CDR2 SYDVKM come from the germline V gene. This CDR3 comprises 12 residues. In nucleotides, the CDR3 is TGTGCCAGCAGTTTAGACGAAAACATTCAGTACTTC. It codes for CASSLDENIQYF.

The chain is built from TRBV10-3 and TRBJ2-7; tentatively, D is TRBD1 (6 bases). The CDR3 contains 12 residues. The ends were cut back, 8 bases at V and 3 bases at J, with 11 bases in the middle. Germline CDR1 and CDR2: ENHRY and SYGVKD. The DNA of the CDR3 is TGTGCCATCTCCGGGACACTCTACGAGCAGTACTTC. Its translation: CAISGTLYEQYF.